The next 6 T cell receptor beta chains were all read from a single sample in a study of OX40 agonist ivuxolimab in advanced cancers. Using immunoSEQ multiplex PCR, the repertoire was profiled, and TCRdb retains in-frame clones only, with some absent. The sample carries 85,000 to 130,000 clones, about nine tenths recorded once. The input for sequencing was CD4+ or CD8+ T cells sorted from blood, taken in a trial of the OX40 agonist ivuxolimab. These receptors were obtained from an adult with an advanced solid tumor such as melanoma, head and neck, liver or kidney cancer.

This clone was detected only once. This chain connects TRBV5-6 to TRBJ2-1; D tentatively fits TRBD1 or TRBD2 (5 bases each). CDR3 length: 17 amino acids. Germline CDR1 SGHDT, CDR2 YYEEEE. Between the trimmed V and J ends, which lost 4 bases and 5 bases, there was a span of 22 bases. CDR3 nucleotide sequence: TGTGCCAGCAGCCCAGACGCCGGGGCCACGAAGAACAATGAGCAGTTCTTC. Its translation is CASSPDAGATKNNEQFF.

The chain uses TRBV7-2 and TRBJ2-7; D uncertain. This CDR3 region has 12 residues. The V gene lost 1 base and the J gene lost 2 bases, with 3 bases spanning the gap. CDR1 and CDR2 from the germline V gene are SGHTA and FQGNSA. CDR3 sequence reads: CASSLVPYEQYF. In DNA form, the CDR3 reads TGTGCCAGCAGCTTAGTTCCCTACGAGCAGTACTTC.

J is TRBJ2-6 and V is TRBV7-9; D perhaps matches TRBD1 (6 bases). Trimming stripped 5 bases from V and 1 base from J, with 12 bases between. The CDR3 sequence is 16 residues long. Germline V gene data show CDR1 as SEHNR and CDR2 as FQNEAQ (reference sequence). As DNA, the CDR3 is TGTGCCAGCAGCCATCGGGACACATCTGGGGCCAACGTCCTGACTTTC. Translating gives CASSHRDTSGANVLTF.

The chain joins TRBV9 to TRBJ2-2; TRBD2 aligns across 8 bases. V gave up 2 bases and J gave up 1 base; unmatched junction bases: 1. The CDR3 loop spans 15 amino acids. Germline-derived CDR1 and CDR2 are SGDLS and YYNGEE. CDR3 nucleotide sequence: TGTGCCAGCAGCGTCACTAGCGGGAACACCGGGGAGCTGTTTTTT. Its translation: CASSVTSGNTGELFF.

The rearrangement links TRBV27 to TRBJ1-6; D remains ambiguous. Per germline, CDR1 MNHEY and CDR2 SMNVEV (reference sequence). This CDR3 spans 14 amino acids. Trimming pared 1 base from V and 10 bases from J, leaving 11 bases between. The CDR3 coding sequence is TGTGCCAGCAGTTTATGGGGTTTACGGTCACCCCTCCACTTT. Encoded protein: CASSLWGLRSPLHF.

The genes are TRBV19 and TRBJ2-1; the match to TRBD2 covers 11 bases. Germline V CDR1 and CDR2: LNHDA, SQIVND (reference sequence). CDR3 length: 15 residues. Trimming at V came to 3 bases and at J to 8 bases, leaving 6 bases not matched to a gene. As DNA, the CDR3 is TGTGCCAGTAGTATCCCACTAGCGGGAGTCCATGAGCAGTTCTTC. Translation: CASSIPLAGVHEQFF.